This section outlines one T cell receptor beta chain sequence together with its context. This CDR3 is 13 amino acids long. V gave up 5 bases and J gave up 2 bases, with 12 bases separating them. Per germline, CDR1 SQVTM and CDR2 ANQGSEA. This record belongs to a study of Graves' ophthalmopathy and Graves' hyperthyroidism. The sequenced template was RNA, covering the TCR beta CDR3 region. After a first-round RT-PCR with HTBI primers, a second-round multiplex PCR was run. Via MiXCR, TCRdb re-called the multiplex PCR reads, giving one row per CDR3 protein. The table includes more than 1,000,000 distinct CDR3 sequences, about 35% detected once.

Sequencing was carried out using peripheral blood or thyroid tissue (not recorded which). This receptor was obtained from an adult man with Graves' hyperthyroidism. The rearrangement joins TRBV29-1 to TRBJ1-2, with D possibly matching TRBD1 (6 bases). DNA for the CDR3: TGCAGCGTTTTGCAAACAGGGAACTATGGCTACACCTTC. This gives the protein CSVLQTGNYGYTF.